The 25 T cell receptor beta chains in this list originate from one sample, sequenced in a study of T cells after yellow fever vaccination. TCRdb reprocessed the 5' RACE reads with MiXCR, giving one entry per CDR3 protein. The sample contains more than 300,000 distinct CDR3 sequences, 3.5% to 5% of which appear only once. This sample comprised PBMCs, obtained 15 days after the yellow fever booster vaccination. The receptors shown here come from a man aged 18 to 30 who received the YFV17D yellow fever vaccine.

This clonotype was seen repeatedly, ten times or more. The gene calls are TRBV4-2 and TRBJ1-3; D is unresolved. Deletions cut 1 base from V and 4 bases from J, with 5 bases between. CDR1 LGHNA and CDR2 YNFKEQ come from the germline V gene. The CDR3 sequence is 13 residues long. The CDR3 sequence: CASSQGLGNTIYF. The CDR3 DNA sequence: TGTGCCAGCAGCCAAGGTCTGGGAAACACCATATATTTT.

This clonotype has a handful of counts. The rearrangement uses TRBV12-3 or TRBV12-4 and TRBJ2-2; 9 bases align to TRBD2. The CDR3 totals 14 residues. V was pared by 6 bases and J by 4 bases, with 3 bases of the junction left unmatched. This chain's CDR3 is CASRSGGTTGELFF. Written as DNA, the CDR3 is TGTGCCAGCAGGAGCGGGGGGACCACCGGGGAGCTGTTTTTT.

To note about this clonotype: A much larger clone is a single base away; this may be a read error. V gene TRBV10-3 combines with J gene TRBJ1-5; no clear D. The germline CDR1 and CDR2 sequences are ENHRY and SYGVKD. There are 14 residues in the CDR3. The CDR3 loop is CAIMSHFGNQPKHF. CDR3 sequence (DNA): TGTGCCATCATGAGCCATTTTGGCAATCAGCCCAAGCATTTT.

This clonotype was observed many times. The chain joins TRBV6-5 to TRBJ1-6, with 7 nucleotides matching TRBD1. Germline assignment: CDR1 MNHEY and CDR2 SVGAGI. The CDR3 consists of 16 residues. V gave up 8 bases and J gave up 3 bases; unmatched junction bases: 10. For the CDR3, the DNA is TGTGCCAGCCAAATGGACAGGACCCTCTATAATTCACCCCTCCACTTT. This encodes CASQMDRTLYNSPLHF.

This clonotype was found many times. As DNA, the CDR3 is TGCGCCAGCAGCCAAGGCGCCGGGATCACACAAGAGACCCAGTACTTC. It codes for CASSQGAGITQETQYF. V is TRBV4-1 and J is TRBJ2-5; D possibly corresponds to TRBD2 (5 bases). V lost 1 base and J 2 bases, leaving 14 bases between the germline ends. Germline values: CDR1 MGHRA, CDR2 YSYEKL. CDR3 length: 16 residues.

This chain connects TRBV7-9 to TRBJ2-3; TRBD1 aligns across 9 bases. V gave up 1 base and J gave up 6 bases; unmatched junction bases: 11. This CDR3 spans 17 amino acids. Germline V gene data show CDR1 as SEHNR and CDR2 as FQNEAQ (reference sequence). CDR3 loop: CASSLGRSGQGVDTQYF. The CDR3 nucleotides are TGTGCCAGCAGCTTAGGTCGGTCGGGACAGGGTGTCGATACGCAGTATTTT.

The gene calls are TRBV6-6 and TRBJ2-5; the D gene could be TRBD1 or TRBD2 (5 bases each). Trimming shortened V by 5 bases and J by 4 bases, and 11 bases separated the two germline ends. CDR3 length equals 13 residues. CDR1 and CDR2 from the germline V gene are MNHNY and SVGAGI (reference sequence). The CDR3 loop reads CASSTGPLETQYF. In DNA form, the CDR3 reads TGTGCCAGCAGTACGGGACCCTTAGAGACCCAGTACTTC.

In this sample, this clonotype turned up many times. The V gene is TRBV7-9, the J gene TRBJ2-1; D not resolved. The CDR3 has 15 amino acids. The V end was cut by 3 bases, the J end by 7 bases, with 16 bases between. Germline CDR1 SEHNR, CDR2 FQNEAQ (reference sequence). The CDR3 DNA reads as TGTGCCAGCAGCTTCCCGCCCCGGTTGGGAAATGAGCAGTTCTTC. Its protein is CASSFPPRLGNEQFF.

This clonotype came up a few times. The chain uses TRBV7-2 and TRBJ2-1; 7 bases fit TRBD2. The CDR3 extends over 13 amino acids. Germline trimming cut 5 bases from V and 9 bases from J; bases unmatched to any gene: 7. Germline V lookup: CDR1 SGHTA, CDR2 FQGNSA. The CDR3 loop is CASSRVREGEQFF. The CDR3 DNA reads TGTGCCAGCAGCCGAGTCAGGGAGGGTGAGCAGTTCTTC.

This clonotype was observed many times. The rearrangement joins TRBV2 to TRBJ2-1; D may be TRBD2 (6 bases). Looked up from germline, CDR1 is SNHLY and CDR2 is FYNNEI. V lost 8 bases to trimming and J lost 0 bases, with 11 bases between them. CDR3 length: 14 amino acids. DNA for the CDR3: TGTGCCAGCCTAGCGCTAAACTCCTACAATGAGCAGTTCTTC. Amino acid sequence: CASLALNSYNEQFF. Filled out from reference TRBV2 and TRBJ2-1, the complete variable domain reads EPEVTQTPSHQVTQMGQEVILRCVPISNHLYFYWYRQILGQKVEFLVSFYNNEISEKSEIFDDQFSVERPDGSNFTLKIRSTKLEDSAMYFCASLALNSYNEQFFGPGTRLTVL.

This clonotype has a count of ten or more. CDR3 protein: CASSFGEGYEQYF. CDR3 bases: TGCGCCAGCAGCTTTGGGGAAGGCTACGAGCAGTACTTC. The chain couples TRBV5-1 to TRBJ2-7; D is uncertain. The germline V gene has CDR1 SGHRS and CDR2 YFSETQ. The V gene lost 2 bases and the J gene lost 3 bases, with 9 bases spanning the gap. There are 13 residues in the CDR3. Full variable domain (remainder filled in from reference TRBV5-1 and TRBJ2-7): KAGVTQTPRYLIKTRGQQVTLSCSPISGHRSVSWYQQTPGQGLQFLFEYFSETQRNKGNFPGRFSGRQFSNSRSEMNVSTLELGDSALYLCASSFGEGYEQYFGPGTRLTVT.

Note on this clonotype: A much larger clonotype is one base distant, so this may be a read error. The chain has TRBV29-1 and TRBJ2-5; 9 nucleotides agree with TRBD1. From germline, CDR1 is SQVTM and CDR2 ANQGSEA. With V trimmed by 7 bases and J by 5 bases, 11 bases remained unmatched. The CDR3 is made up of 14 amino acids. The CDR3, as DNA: TGCAGCGACGAACGGACAGGGGAGTTGGAGACCCAGTACTTC. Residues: CSDERTGELETQYF.

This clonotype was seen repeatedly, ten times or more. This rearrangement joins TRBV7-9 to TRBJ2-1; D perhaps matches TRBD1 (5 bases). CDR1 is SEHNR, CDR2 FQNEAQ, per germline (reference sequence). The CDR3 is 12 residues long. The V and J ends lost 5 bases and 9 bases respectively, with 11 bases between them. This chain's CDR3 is CASSLGVIEQFF. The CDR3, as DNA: TGTGCCAGCAGCCTAGGGGTTATTGAGCAGTTCTTC.

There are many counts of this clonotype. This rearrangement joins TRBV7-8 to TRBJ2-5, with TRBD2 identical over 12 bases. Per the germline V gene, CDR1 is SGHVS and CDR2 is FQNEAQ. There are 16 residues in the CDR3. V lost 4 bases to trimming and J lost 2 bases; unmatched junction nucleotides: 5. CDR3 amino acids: CASSSRTSGAQETQYF. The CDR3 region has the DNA TGTGCCAGCAGCTCCCGGACTAGCGGGGCACAAGAGACCCAGTACTTC.

The CDR3 loop is CASSLQGGYEETQYF. CDR3 nucleotide sequence: TGCGCCAGCAGCTTACAGGGCGGCTACGAAGAGACCCAGTACTTC. The rearrangement links TRBV5-1 to TRBJ2-5, with D possibly being TRBD1 (6 bases). This CDR3 spans 15 amino acids. Deletions cut 2 bases from V and 3 bases from J, with 14 bases between. CDR1 is SGHRS, CDR2 YFSETQ, per germline.

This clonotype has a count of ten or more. The CDR3 loop reads CASAVDGNTIYF. In DNA, the CDR3 is TGTGCCAGCGCTGTAGATGGAAACACCATATATTTT. The chain is built from TRBV7-9 and TRBJ1-3, with unresolved D. Germline loops: CDR1 SEHNR, CDR2 FQNEAQ (reference sequence). The CDR3 loop spans 12 amino acids. V dropped 8 bases and J dropped 3 bases, with 8 bases sitting between them.

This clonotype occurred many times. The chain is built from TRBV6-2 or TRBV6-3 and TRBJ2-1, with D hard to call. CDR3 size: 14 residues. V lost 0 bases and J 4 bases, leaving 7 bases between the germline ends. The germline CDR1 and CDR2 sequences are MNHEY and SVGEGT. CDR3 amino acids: CASSYSMAYNEQFF. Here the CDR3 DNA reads TGTGCCAGCAGTTACTCGATGGCTTACAATGAGCAGTTCTTC.

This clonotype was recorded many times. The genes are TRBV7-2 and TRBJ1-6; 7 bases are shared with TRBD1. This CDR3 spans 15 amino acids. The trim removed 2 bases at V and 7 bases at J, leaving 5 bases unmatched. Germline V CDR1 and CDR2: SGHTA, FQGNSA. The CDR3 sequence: CASSLLAGGNSPLHF. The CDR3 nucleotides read TGTGCCAGCAGCTTATTAGCAGGGGGAAATTCACCCCTCCACTTT.

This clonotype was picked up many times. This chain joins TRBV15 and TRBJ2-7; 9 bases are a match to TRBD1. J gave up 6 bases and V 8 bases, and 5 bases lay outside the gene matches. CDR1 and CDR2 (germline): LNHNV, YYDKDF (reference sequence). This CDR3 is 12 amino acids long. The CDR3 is CATGTGLGEQYF. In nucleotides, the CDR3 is TGTGCCACCGGGACAGGGTTAGGCGAGCAGTACTTC.

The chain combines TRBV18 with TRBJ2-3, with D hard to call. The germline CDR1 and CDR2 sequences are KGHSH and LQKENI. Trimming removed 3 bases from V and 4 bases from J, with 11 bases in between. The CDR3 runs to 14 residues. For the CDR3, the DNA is TGTGCCAGCTCACCTCCGGCTGCGGCAGATACGCAGTATTTT. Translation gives CASSPPAAADTQYF.

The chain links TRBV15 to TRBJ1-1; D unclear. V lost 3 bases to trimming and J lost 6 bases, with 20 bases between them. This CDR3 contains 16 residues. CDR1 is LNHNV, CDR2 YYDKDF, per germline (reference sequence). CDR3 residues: CATSSGLWRVVAEAFF. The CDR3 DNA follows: TGTGCCACCAGCAGCGGACTTTGGAGGGTGGTTGCTGAAGCTTTCTTT.

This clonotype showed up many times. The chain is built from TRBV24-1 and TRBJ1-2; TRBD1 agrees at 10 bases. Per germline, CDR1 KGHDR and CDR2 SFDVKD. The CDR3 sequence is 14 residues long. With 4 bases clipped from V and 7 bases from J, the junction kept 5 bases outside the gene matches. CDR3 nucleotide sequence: TGTGCCACCAGTGACCGTTGGACAGGGGGTGGCTACACCTTC. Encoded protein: CATSDRWTGGGYTF.

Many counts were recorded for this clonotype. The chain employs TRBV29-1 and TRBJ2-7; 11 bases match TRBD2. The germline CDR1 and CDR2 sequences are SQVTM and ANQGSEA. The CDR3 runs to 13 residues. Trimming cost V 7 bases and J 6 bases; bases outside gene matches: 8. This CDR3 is CSGMLGTSGEQYF. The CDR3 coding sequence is TGCAGCGGGATGCTAGGGACTAGCGGCGAGCAGTACTTC.

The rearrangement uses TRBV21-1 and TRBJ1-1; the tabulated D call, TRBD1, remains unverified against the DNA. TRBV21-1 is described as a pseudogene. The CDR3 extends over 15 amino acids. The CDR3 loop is CATLLEDIENTEAFF. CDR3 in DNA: TGTGCCACCCTACTTGAGGACATCGAGAACACTGAAGCTTTCTTT.

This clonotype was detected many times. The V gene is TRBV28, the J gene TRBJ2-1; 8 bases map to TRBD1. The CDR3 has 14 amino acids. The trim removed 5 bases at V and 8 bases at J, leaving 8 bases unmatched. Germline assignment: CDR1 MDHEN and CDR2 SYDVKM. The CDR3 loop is CASSPPDRVDEQFF. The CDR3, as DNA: TGTGCCAGCAGTCCTCCGGACAGGGTGGATGAGCAGTTCTTC.